The 26 T cell receptor beta chains below were found in one sample sequenced in a study of control samples from healthy donors and cancer patients. Sequencing was performed with immunoSEQ multiplex PCR; in TCRdb, only in-frame clones are kept and a portion is missing. The sample lists approximately 97,000 clones; just over 90% were seen once. Material: blood. These receptors came from a woman under 30 in good health.

The CDR3 DNA is TGTGCCAGCAGCCATTCAGGGACTCTAGATACGCAGTATTTT. This codes for CASSHSGTLDTQYF. The chain employs TRBV7-9 and TRBJ2-3; a weak D match, TRBD2 (6 bases). Germline V lookup: CDR1 SEHNR, CDR2 FQNEAQ (reference sequence). CDR3 length: 14 residues. V was cut by 5 bases and J by 5 bases, with 14 bases left in between.

CDR3 sequence (DNA): TGTGCCTGTGGACTAGCGGGAGGTGATACGCAGTATTTT. Its translation: CACGLAGGDTQYF. The chain recombines TRBV30 with TRBJ2-3; TRBD2 matches at 14 bases. The CDR3 length is 13 residues. The V gene end was trimmed by 6 bases and the J gene end by 6 bases; junction bases not matched to a gene: 2. CDR1 is GTSNPN and CDR2 is SVGIG in the germline V gene (reference sequence). Variable domain in full (rest from reference TRBV30 and TRBJ2-3): SQTIHQWPATLVQPVGSPLSLECTVEGTSNPNLYWYRQAAGRGLQLLFYSVGIGQISSEVPQNLSASRPQDRQFILSSKKLLLSDSGFYLCACGLAGGDTQYFGPGTRLTVL.

V usage is TRBV7-9 and J usage is TRBJ2-5; perhaps D is TRBD1 or TRBD2 (5 bases each). The germline V and J ends were trimmed by 5 bases and 2 bases, with 24 bases remaining between them. Germline V gene sequence: CDR1 SEHNR, CDR2 FQNEAQ (reference sequence). The CDR3 has 18 residues. DNA for the CDR3: TGTGCCAGCAGCCTGGGCAGGGTGGGACCCTTTCAACAAGAGACCCAGTACTTC. It codes for CASSLGRVGPFQQETQYF.

The chain uses TRBV5-6 and TRBJ2-6; D is unclear. The V gene's germline CDR1 is SGHDT and CDR2 YYEEEE. The CDR3 loop spans 15 amino acids. Deletions cut 0 bases from V and 2 bases from J, with 6 bases between. In DNA form, the CDR3 reads TGTGCCAGCAGCTTGGGCTTTACTGGGGCCAACGTCCTGACTTTC. Its translation: CASSLGFTGANVLTF.

The chain has TRBV30 and TRBJ2-7; D gene uncertain. The V end lost 1 base, the J end lost 3 bases, and 4 bases lay between the germline ends. CDR1 and CDR2 from the germline V gene are GTSNPN and SVGIG (reference sequence). The CDR3 totals 11 residues. The CDR3 DNA follows: TGTGCCTGGAGTGGCTACTACGAGCAGTACTTC. It is translated as CAWSGYYEQYF.

A single count supports this clone. This rearrangement joins TRBV30 to TRBJ2-1; either TRBD1 or TRBD2 may supply D (6 bases each). Germline V gives CDR1 GTSNPN, CDR2 SVGIG (reference sequence). CDR3 length: 14 residues. The V end was cut by 0 bases, the J end by 1 base, with 7 bases between. The CDR3 sequence: CAWSVGGSYNEQFF. CDR3 coding DNA: TGTGCCTGGAGTGTAGGGGGGTCCTACAATGAGCAGTTCTTC.

This clone appeared a few times. This sequence joins TRBV9 and TRBJ2-3; the match to TRBD2 covers 10 bases. CDR3 length equals 16 residues. Germline-derived CDR1 and CDR2 are SGDLS and YYNGEE. V lost 0 bases to trimming and J lost 0 bases; unmatched junction nucleotides: 1. CDR3 sequence reads: CASSVVAGGSTDTQYF. The CDR3 DNA sequence: TGTGCCAGCAGCGTAGTAGCGGGAGGTAGCACAGATACGCAGTATTTT.

This chain joins TRBV3-1 (or the pseudogene TRBV3-2) and TRBJ1-5; D is unclear. The CDR3 consists of 12 residues. Looked up from germline, CDR1 is LGHDT and CDR2 is YNNKEL (reference sequence). The V end lost 1 base, the J end lost 9 bases, and 7 bases lay between the germline ends. The CDR3 reads CASSQGVGPQHF. CDR3 sequence (DNA): TGTGCCAGCAGCCAAGGGGTGGGGCCCCAGCATTTT.

This sequence joins TRBV19 and TRBJ2-5, with 8 bases fitting TRBD2. The CDR3 is 14 residues long. Germline V gene data show CDR1 as LNHDA and CDR2 as SQIVND (reference sequence). Trimming removed 3 bases from V and 5 bases from J; junction bases left unmatched: 5. CDR3 sequence (DNA): TGTGCCAGTAGTATTACTAGCGGATGGGAGACCCAGTACTTC. Translation gives CASSITSGWETQYF. The entire variable domain, with the rest obtained from reference TRBV19 and TRBJ2-5, is as follows: DGGITQSPKYLFRKEGQNVTLSCEQNLNHDAMYWYRQDPGQGLRLIYYSQIVNDFQKGDIAEGYSVSREKKESFPLTVTSAQKNPTAFYLCASSITSGWETQYFGPGTRLLVL.

The chain employs TRBV9 and TRBJ1-1, with D unclear. This CDR3 contains 16 residues. Germline V lookup: CDR1 SGDLS, CDR2 YYNGEE. The V gene lost 2 bases and the J gene lost 0 bases, with 14 bases spanning the gap. CDR3 protein: CASSVSQLYMNTEAFF. In DNA form, the CDR3 reads TGTGCCAGCAGCGTCAGCCAGCTCTACATGAACACTGAAGCTTTCTTT.

The V call is TRBV6-4, the J call TRBJ2-1; TRBD2 might be the D (5 bases). This CDR3 has 13 amino acids. The germline V gene encodes CDR1 MRHNA and CDR2 SNTAGT. The germline V and J ends were trimmed by 8 bases and 7 bases, with 15 bases remaining between them. As DNA, the CDR3 is TGTGCCAGCTACTTGGTCGGGAAAAATGAGCAGTTCTTC. Translated, it gives CASYLVGKNEQFF.

The chain has TRBV5-1 and TRBJ1-4; the D gene is possibly TRBD1 (5 bases). The CDR3 is made up of 17 amino acids. V was cut by 4 bases and J by 5 bases, with 21 bases left in between. Germline lookup yields CDR1 SGHRS and CDR2 YFSETQ. CDR3 sequence (DNA): TGCGCCAGCAGCGCCCGGGACGGAGGTCTTCTCAATGAAAAACTGTTTTTT. Amino acids: CASSARDGGLLNEKLFF.

The V and J genes are TRBV19 and TRBJ1-2, with a tentative D call TRBD1 (5 bases). CDR1 is LNHDA and CDR2 is SQIVND in the germline V gene (reference sequence). Trimming took 3 bases from V and 4 from J, leaving 12 bases between them. CDR3 length: 14 residues. The CDR3 DNA reads as TGTGCCAGTAGTATGAGTCCAGGGCTCTATGGCTACACCTTC. It is translated as CASSMSPGLYGYTF. Variable domain in full (rest from reference TRBV19 and TRBJ1-2): DGGITQSPKYLFRKEGQNVTLSCEQNLNHDAMYWYRQDPGQGLRLIYYSQIVNDFQKGDIAEGYSVSREKKESFPLTVTSAQKNPTAFYLCASSMSPGLYGYTFGSGTRLTVV.

The V and J genes are TRBV14 and TRBJ2-7; no clear D. Trimming left V 0 bases short and J 2 bases short, with 20 bases between. Germline V gene sequence: CDR1 SGHDN, CDR2 FVKESK. This CDR3 spans 18 amino acids. Written as DNA, the CDR3 is TGTGCCAGCAGCCAAGATGCAGGAACTACTAAGAATCCCTACGAGCAGTACTTC. Translated, it gives CASSQDAGTTKNPYEQYF.

The chain employs TRBV12-3 or TRBV12-4 and TRBJ2-3; D is ambiguous. This CDR3 spans 12 amino acids. V lost 0 bases and J 5 bases, leaving 3 bases between the germline ends. The CDR3 region is CASSLAVDTQYF. DNA for the CDR3: TGTGCCAGCAGTTTAGCAGTAGATACGCAGTATTTT.

This rearrangement joins TRBV4-2 to TRBJ1-5, with TRBD1 as a possible D gene (6 bases). Trimming removed 4 bases from V and 10 bases from J, with 14 bases in between. The germline gives CDR1 LGHNA, CDR2 YNFKEQ. The CDR3 extends over 13 amino acids. CDR3 coding DNA: TGTGCCAGCAGCCTAGGGACAACACAACCCCAGCATTTT. It yields the protein CASSLGTTQPQHF.

A single count supports this clone. The chain couples TRBV7-8 to TRBJ2-3; D unclear. The CDR3 is 14 residues long. V lost 5 bases to trimming and J lost 2 bases, with 11 bases between them. CDR1 and CDR2 from the germline V gene are SGHVS and FQNEAQ. For the CDR3, the DNA is TGTGCCAGCAGCCCCGGCCACCTCACAGATACGCAGTATTTT. Its translation is CASSPGHLTDTQYF.

By share, this clone ranks as medium-sized. J is TRBJ2-6 and V is TRBV21-1; the D call of TRBD1 is as the table states it, not checked on the DNA. TRBV21-1 is annotated as a pseudogene. The CDR3 is 18 amino acids. In DNA, the CDR3 is TGTGCCAGCAGGACTAAGGACAGGAAGCTCACTGGGGCCAACGTCCTGACTTTC. Encoded protein: CASRTKDRKLTGANVLTF.

The V call is TRBV6-5, the J call TRBJ2-1, with 10 bases that match TRBD2. This CDR3 contains 14 residues. J gave up 6 bases and V 6 bases, and 5 bases lay outside the gene matches. Per germline, CDR1 MNHEY and CDR2 SVGAGI. The CDR3 loop is CASSLAGARNEQFF. In DNA, the CDR3 is TGTGCCAGCAGCCTAGCGGGAGCCCGCAATGAGCAGTTCTTC.

The V gene is TRBV5-1, the J gene TRBJ2-5; 7 nucleotides match TRBD2. Germline V lookup: CDR1 SGHRS, CDR2 YFSETQ. V was clipped by 4 bases and J by 2 bases; unmatched bases: 5. The CDR3 consists of 14 residues. The CDR3 bases are TGCGCCAGCAGCGGGAGGGGTGGTCAAGAGACCCAGTACTTC. It encodes CASSGRGGQETQYF.

The chain links TRBV5-8 to TRBJ2-3; 9 bases match TRBD1. Germline CDR1 reads SGHTS; CDR2 reads YDEGEE. After removal of 0 bases from V and 1 base from J, the junction contained 0 bases not matched to a gene. This CDR3 has 15 residues. The CDR3 DNA reads as TGTGCCAGCAGCTTGGGGACAGGGGGCACAGATACGCAGTATTTT. Translated, it gives CASSLGTGGTDTQYF.

This chain uses TRBV30 with TRBJ2-3, with 7 bases that match TRBD2. V gave up 2 bases and J gave up 2 bases; unmatched junction bases: 7. The CDR3 has 15 residues. Germline V gives CDR1 GTSNPN, CDR2 SVGIG (reference sequence). The DNA for the CDR3 is TGTGCCTGGAGTCCCAAGCGGGGTAACACAGATACGCAGTATTTT. This encodes CAWSPKRGNTDTQYF.

The chain links TRBV4-3 to TRBJ2-3; 10 positions agree with TRBD2. CDR1 LGHNA and CDR2 YSLEER come from the germline V gene. With 4 bases clipped from V and 3 bases from J, the junction kept 10 bases outside the gene matches. CDR3 length: 17 residues. The CDR3 nucleotides read TGCGCCAGCAGCCCTTTGGCGGCTAGCGGGAGTACAGATACGCAGTATTTT. This encodes CASSPLAASGSTDTQYF.

The genes are TRBV19 and TRBJ2-7, with unresolved D. V lost 3 bases and J lost 11, with 17 bases in between. The CDR3 has 13 residues. Germline loops: CDR1 LNHDA, CDR2 SQIVND (reference sequence). CDR3 sequence: CASSMNGYKKKYF. In nucleotides, the CDR3 is TGTGCCAGTAGTATGAACGGCTACAAGAAGAAGTACTTC.

J is TRBJ2-2 and V is TRBV5-1; no firm D call. The CDR3 sequence is 15 residues long. CDR1 is SGHRS and CDR2 is YFSETQ in the germline V gene. The ends were cut back, 4 bases at V and 0 bases at J, with 10 bases in the middle. CDR3 sequence (DNA): TGCGCCAGCAGCCCGGACGGCGCGAACACCGGGGAGCTGTTTTTT. Its protein is CASSPDGANTGELFF.

The chain is built from TRBV6-1 and TRBJ2-5; 8 positions match TRBD2. The trim removed 2 bases at V and 5 bases at J, leaving 7 bases unmatched. Germline V gene lookup returns CDR1 MNHNS and CDR2 SASEGT. CDR3 size: 15 residues. The CDR3 sequence is CASSEYSGAAETQYF. The CDR3, as DNA: TGTGCCAGCAGTGAATATAGCGGGGCGGCGGAGACCCAGTACTTC.